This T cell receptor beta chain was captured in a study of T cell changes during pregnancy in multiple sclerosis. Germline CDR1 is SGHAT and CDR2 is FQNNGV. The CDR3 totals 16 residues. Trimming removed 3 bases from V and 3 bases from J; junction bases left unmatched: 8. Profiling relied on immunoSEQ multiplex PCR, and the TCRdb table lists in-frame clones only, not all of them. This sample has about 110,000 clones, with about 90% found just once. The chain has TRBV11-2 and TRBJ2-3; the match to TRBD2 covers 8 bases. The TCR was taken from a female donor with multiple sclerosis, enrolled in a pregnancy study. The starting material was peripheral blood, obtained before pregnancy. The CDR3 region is CASSFSGGPYTDTQYF. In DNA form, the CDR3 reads TGTGCCAGCAGCTTTTCGGGAGGGCCGTATACAGATACGCAGTATTTT.